Here is one TCR beta chain with its context. Its antigen remains unidentified. Between the trimmed V and J ends, which lost 3 bases and 1 base, there was a span of 0 bases. CDR1 is MNHEY and CDR2 is SMNVEV in the germline V gene (reference sequence). The CDR3 sequence is 11 residues long. This entry belongs to a study of siplizumab effects on memory and regulatory T cells. Sequencing used immunoSEQ multiplex PCR; TCRdb keeps in-frame clones, though not all of them. The sample lists more than 60,000 clones, 93% occurring once. Study results and limitations: In controls, less than 30% of mappable alloreactive CD4+ clones were Treg-derived on average, versus about 69% with siplizumab. Major contributors to the alloresponse seemed to be naive T cells, which also appeared more diverse than memory cells.

The receptor was derived from a human donor in good health. Sequencing was carried out using CD8+ T cells sorted from blood. V and J are TRBV27 and TRBJ2-5; D ambiguous. For the CDR3, the DNA is TGTGCCAGCAGTTTCCAAGAGACCCAGTACTTC. Translation: CASSFQETQYF.